This TCR beta chain was sequenced for a study of CD8+CD57+ T cells in acquired aplastic anemia. Study context: DNA per sorted CD4+ or CD8+ sample ranged 0.2 to 27.4 ug, averaging roughly 3.2 ug. On average, healthy donors gave 10 million to 14 million reads for CD4+ cells.

Study-level results: Both patients and controls carried the same twenty-nine CD8+ CDR3 sequences. No significant difference in CD8+ Simpson's diversity was found between patients and controls.

The study profiled TCR beta VDJ and CDR3 using genomic DNA as template. TCRdb re-called the reads with MiXCR, one entry per CDR3 protein. The sample consists of approximately 130,000 distinct CDR3 sequences, 41% of them appearing once. This CDR3 is 12 amino acids long. The germline CDR1 and CDR2 sequences are KGHDR and SFDVKD. Between the trimmed V and J ends, which lost 0 bases and 7 bases, there was a span of 2 bases. This clonotype was seen repeatedly, ten times or more. What it recognizes is unknown. This sequence was found in a human donor in good health, serving as a control. Sample: sorted CD4+, CD8+, or CD8+CD57+ T cells (not recorded which) from PBMCs. The chain employs TRBV24-1 and TRBJ2-2; D call uncertain. The CDR3 loop is CATSDLVGELFF. The CDR3 DNA sequence: TGTGCCACCAGTGATTTGGTCGGGGAGCTGTTTTTT.